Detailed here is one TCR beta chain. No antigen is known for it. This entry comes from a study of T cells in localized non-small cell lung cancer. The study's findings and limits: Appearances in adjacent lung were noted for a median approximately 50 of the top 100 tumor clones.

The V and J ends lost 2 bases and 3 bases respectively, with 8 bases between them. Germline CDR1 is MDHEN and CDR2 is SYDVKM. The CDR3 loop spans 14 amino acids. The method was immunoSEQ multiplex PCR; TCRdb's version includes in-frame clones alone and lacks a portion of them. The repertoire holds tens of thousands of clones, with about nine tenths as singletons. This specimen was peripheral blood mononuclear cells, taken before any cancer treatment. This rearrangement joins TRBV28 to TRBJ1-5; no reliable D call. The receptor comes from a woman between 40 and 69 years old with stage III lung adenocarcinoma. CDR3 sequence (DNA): TGTGCCAGCAGTTTAGGACTGATCAATCAGCCCCAGCATTTT. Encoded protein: CASSLGLINQPQHF.